A selection of T cell receptor beta chains follows, all from one sample in a study of blood T cell repertoires in COVID-19. The table came from immunoSEQ multiplex PCR; TCRdb's copy has only in-frame clones and leaves some out. The sample includes 90,000 or so clones, about 89% of them seen just once. Input material: peripheral blood. The receptors originated from a human donor in a cohort sampled during active COVID-19. CDR3s include the opening cysteine and the closing phenylalanine or tryptophan. D genes are given only for firm matches. Clone size is given for some rows only: seen once, a few or many times, or a class if the clone is expanded.

j_call cdr3_length v_call d_call clone_size cdr3_aa cdr3_nt
TRBJ2-5 15 TRBV5-4 TRBD2 - CASTPGAGGQETQYF TGTGCCAGCACGCCGGGGGCGGGGGGGCAAGAGACCCAGTACTTC
TRBJ2-1 16 TRBV5-1 TRBD2 - CASSLVAGDTYNEQFF TGCGCCAGCAGCTTGGTAGCGGGGGATACCTACAATGAGCAGTTCTTC
TRBJ2-5 14 TRBV3-1/TRBV3-2 - - CASSQGTLQETQYF TGTGCCAGCAGCCAAGGGACTCTCCAAGAGACCCAGTACTTC
TRBJ2-6 15 TRBV27 TRBD1 - CASQDRGHGANVLTF TGTGCTAGCCAGGACAGGGGCCACGGGGCCAACGTCCTGACTTTC
TRBJ2-7 15 TRBV6-2/TRBV6-3 - - CASSRGLSGSYEQYF TGTGCCAGCAGTAGAGGACTCTCCGGCTCCTACGAGCAGTACTTC
TRBJ1-4 14 TRBV18 - - CASSRQESNEKLFF TGTGCCAGCTCGCGACAGGAGTCTAATGAAAAACTGTTTTTT
TRBJ1-2 13 TRBV6-5 - - CASSFKGSHGYTF TGTGCCAGCAGTTTTAAGGGGTCCCATGGCTACACCTTC
TRBJ2-1 14 TRBV7-9 TRBD2 - CASSQGLADNEQFF TGTGCCAGCAGCCAGGGACTAGCGGACAATGAGCAGTTCTTC
TRBJ2-2 15 TRBV15 TRBD2 - CATSRDQAGSGELFF TGTGCCACCAGCAGAGATCAAGCGGGGAGCGGGGAGCTGTTTTTT
TRBJ1-5 16 TRBV7-2 TRBD1 - CASSLVGTGHNQPQHF TGTGCCAGCAGCTTAGTAGGGACAGGGCACAATCAGCCCCAGCATTTT
TRBJ1-5 13 TRBV28 TRBD1 - CASSDRGDQPQHF TGTGCCAGCAGCGACAGGGGGGATCAGCCCCAGCATTTT
TRBJ2-5 14 TRBV4-1 TRBD1 - CASSEDRAVETQYF TGCGCCAGCAGCGAAGACAGGGCGGTGGAGACCCAGTACTTC
TRBJ2-3 12 TRBV9 - - CASSGSRGTQYF TGTGCCAGCAGCGGATCTAGAGGGACGCAGTATTTT
TRBJ1-4 15 TRBV5-1 TRBD1 - CASSTGQGMYEKLFF TGCGCCAGCAGTACCGGACAGGGGATGTATGAAAAACTGTTTTTT
TRBJ1-5 17 TRBV15 TRBD1 - CATSRDPRQGARQPQHF TGTGCCACCAGCAGAGATCCGAGACAGGGGGCTAGGCAGCCCCAGCATTTT
TRBJ2-2 15 TRBV20-1 TRBD2 once CSASLAGGRTGELFF TGCAGTGCTAGTTTGGCGGGGGGGCGCACCGGGGAGCTGTTTTTT
TRBJ1-1 13 TRBV3-1/TRBV3-2 - - CASSPHGGTEAFF TGTGCCAGCAGCCCCCATGGGGGGACTGAAGCTTTCTTT
TRBJ2-3 14 TRBV7-2 TRBD2 - CASSLEEGLAGKGF TGTGCCAGCAGCTTAGAGGAGGGACTAGCGGGGAAGGGTTTT
TRBJ2-6 18 TRBV6-4 TRBD1 - CASSPVGQGASGANVLTF TGTGCCAGCAGTCCCGTCGGACAGGGGGCTTCTGGGGCCAACGTCCTGACTTTC
TRBJ1-3 16 TRBV5-4 - - CASSLEAGQRGNTIYF TGTGCCAGCAGCCTGGAGGCAGGGCAAAGAGGAAACACCATATATTTT
TRBJ1-2 12 TRBV6-5 - - CASEQGFGGYTF TGTGCCAGCGAACAGGGCTTTGGGGGCTACACCTTC
TRBJ1-6 15 TRBV5-6 - - CASSSWPSYNSPLHF TGTGCCAGCTCGTCGTGGCCCTCCTATAATTCACCCCTCCACTTT
TRBJ2-7 13 TRBV12-3/TRBV12-4 - - CASSLQGPHEQYF TGTGCCAGCAGTTTACAGGGGCCCCACGAGCAGTACTTC
TRBJ1-3 16 TRBV2 TRBD1 - CASSEFGTGVGNTIYF TGTGCCAGCAGTGAATTTGGGACAGGGGTTGGAAACACCATATATTTT
TRBJ1-5 15 TRBV10-3 - - CAISSEGGVGQPQHF TGTGCCATCAGTAGCGAAGGGGGAGTGGGACAGCCCCAGCATTTT
TRBJ1-2 18 TRBV7-6 TRBD1 once CASSLGRLGQGALYGYTF TGTGCCAGCAGCTTAGGTCGGTTAGGGCAGGGGGCTCTTTATGGCTACACCTTC
TRBJ2-7 13 TRBV30 TRBD1 - CAWGQGAIHEQYF TGTGCCTGGGGTCAGGGGGCAATCCACGAGCAGTACTTC
TRBJ1-1 12 TRBV6-5 - - CASTSGGTEAFF TGTGCCAGCACCTCCGGGGGGACTGAAGCTTTCTTT
TRBJ2-5 12 TRBV24-1 - - CATSDSGETQYF TGTGCCACCAGTGATTCGGGAGAGACCCAGTACTTC
TRBJ1-2 13 TRBV6-5 TRBD1 - CASSLDRDYGYTF TGTGCCAGCAGCCTGGACAGGGATTATGGCTACACCTTC
TRBJ2-1 16 TRBV27 TRBD1 once CASSFSDRVTYNEQFF TGTGCCAGCAGTTTCTCCGACAGGGTTACCTACAATGAGCAGTTCTTC
TRBJ1-6 15 TRBV5-1 TRBD1 - CASSSGQGSLAPLHF TGCGCCAGCAGCTCGGGACAGGGATCTTTAGCACCCCTCCACTTT
TRBJ1-6 13 TRBV6-4 TRBD1 - CANRDRDNSPLHF TGTGCCAATCGAGACAGGGACAATTCACCCCTCCACTTT
TRBJ2-5 11 TRBV3-1/TRBV3-2 - - CASSLMRTQYF TGTGCCAGCAGCCTGATGAGGACCCAGTACTTC
TRBJ1-6 12 TRBV19 - - CASSIGPSPLHF TGTGCCAGTAGTATAGGGCCTTCACCCCTCCACTTT
TRBJ1-6 13 TRBV6-5 TRBD1 - CASSRQGGSPLHF TGTGCCAGCAGTCGACAGGGTGGGTCACCCCTCCACTTT
TRBJ2-7 14 TRBV19 - - CASSVFRGPYEQYF TGTGCCAGTAGTGTATTCAGGGGACCCTACGAGCAGTACTTC
TRBJ1-1 14 TRBV5-1 - - CASSFRSGDTEAFF TGCGCCAGCAGCTTCCGGTCCGGGGACACTGAAGCTTTCTTT
TRBJ1-4 13 TRBV3-1/TRBV3-2 TRBD1 - CASRGGDDEKLFF TGTGCCAGCCGAGGGGGCGACGATGAAAAACTGTTTTTT
TRBJ1-2 12 TRBV6-1 - - CASSEGTVGYTF TGTGCCAGCAGTGAAGGGACAGTAGGCTACACCTTC
TRBJ2-1 15 TRBV6-5 TRBD1 - CASSPRQGSYNEQFF TGTGCCAGCAGTCCCCGACAGGGCTCCTACAATGAGCAGTTCTTC
TRBJ1-2 13 TRBV9 - - CASSASREEGYTF TGTGCCAGCAGCGCGTCCCGGGAGGAGGGCTACACCTTC
TRBJ1-1 15 TRBV6-5 TRBD1 - CASSYSQQGRSEAFF TGTGCCAGCAGTTACTCCCAACAGGGGAGGAGTGAAGCTTTCTTT
TRBJ1-3 16 TRBV19 - - CASSPPPLFSGNTIYF TGTGCCAGTAGTCCACCTCCACTTTTCTCTGGAAACACCATATATTTT
TRBJ2-1 14 TRBV27 TRBD2 - CASSLSASGYEQFF TGTGCCAGCAGTTTATCGGCTAGCGGATATGAGCAGTTCTTC
TRBJ1-1 15 TRBV7-2 TRBD1 few CASSSLTGGWDKAFF TGTGCCAGCAGCTCTTTAACAGGGGGCTGGGATAAAGCTTTCTTT
TRBJ1-1 13 TRBV7-2 - - CASSLGGLPISFF TGTGCCAGCAGCTTGGGGGGTCTCCCGATTTCTTTCTTT
TRBJ1-5 13 TRBV27 - - CASRQTPVQPQHF TGTGCCTCACGACAGACTCCAGTTCAGCCCCAGCATTTT
TRBJ2-2 15 TRBV5-1 - - CASSKGDRDTGELFF TGCGCCAGCAGTAAGGGGGATAGGGACACCGGGGAGCTGTTTTTT
TRBJ1-2 12 TRBV5-1 - - CASSLQGNGYTF TGCGCCAGCAGCTTGCAGGGAAATGGCTACACCTTC
TRBJ1-4 16 TRBV9 - - CASSPRGGGYNEKLFF TGTGCCAGCAGCCCCCGGGGGGGCGGGTATAATGAAAAACTGTTTTTT
TRBJ2-1 17 TRBV6-1 TRBD2 few CASSEDFASGFYNEQFF TGTGCCAGCAGTGAAGATTTTGCTAGCGGGTTCTACAATGAGCAGTTCTTC
TRBJ2-1 17 TRBV7-8 TRBD2 once CASSRRLVAGVRVEQFF TGTGCCAGCAGCCGAAGACTGGTAGCGGGGGTGCGGGTGGAGCAGTTCTTC
TRBJ2-5 13 TRBV18 TRBD1 - CASSPGQKETQYF TGTGCCAGCTCACCGGGACAGAAAGAGACCCAGTACTTC
TRBJ2-1 14 TRBV5-1 TRBD1 - CASSKGQSYNEQFF TGCGCCAGCAGTAAGGGACAGTCCTACAATGAGCAGTTCTTC
TRBJ1-2 15 TRBV29-1 - - CSVELGTGFAYGYTF TGCAGCGTTGAACTTGGTACAGGGTTCGCCTATGGCTACACCTTC
TRBJ2-1 17 TRBV27 TRBD2 - CASSLSQRGGLYNEQFF TGTGCCAGCAGTTTATCGCAGCGGGGGGGCCTTTACAATGAGCAGTTCTTC
TRBJ1-5 13 TRBV30 - few CAWSGEGHQPQHF TGTGCCTGGAGCGGGGAGGGCCATCAGCCCCAGCATTTT
TRBJ2-7 15 TRBV19 - - CASSPIARSSYEQYF TGTGCCAGTAGTCCGATCGCACGGAGCTCCTACGAGCAGTACTTC